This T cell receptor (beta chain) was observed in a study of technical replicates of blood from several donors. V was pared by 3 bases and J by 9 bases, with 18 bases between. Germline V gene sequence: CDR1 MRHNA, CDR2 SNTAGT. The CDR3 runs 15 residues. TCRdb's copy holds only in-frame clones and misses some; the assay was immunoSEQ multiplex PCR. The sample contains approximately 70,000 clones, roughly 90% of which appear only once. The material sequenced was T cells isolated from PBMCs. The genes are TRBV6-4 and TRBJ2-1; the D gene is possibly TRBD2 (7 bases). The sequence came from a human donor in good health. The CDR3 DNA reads TGTGCCAGCAGTGATAGGGGGGGCGCGGCAGCTGAGCAGTTCTTC. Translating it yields CASSDRGGAAAEQFF.